Following are 14 T cell receptor beta chains from one sample sequenced in a study of blood T cell repertoires in COVID-19. Here immunoSEQ multiplex PCR was the method, and the copy in TCRdb shows in-frame clones only, minus some. The table has approximately 120,000 clones, 86% seen once. The specimen sequenced was peripheral blood. Every receptor here comes from a human donor in a cohort sampled during active COVID-19.

The chain combines TRBV12-3 or TRBV12-4 with TRBJ2-7, with D perhaps TRBD1 (6 bases). The CDR3 is 12 amino acids. V shed 5 bases and J shed 3 bases, with 8 bases lying between them. Written as DNA, the CDR3 is TGTGCCAGCAGTAAGACAGGCTACGAGCAGTACTTC. It specifies CASSKTGYEQYF.

This chain uses TRBV4-1 with TRBJ2-2, with TRBD1 matching over 11 bases. This CDR3 has 16 amino acids. V dropped 5 bases and J dropped 7; count of bases not matched to a gene: 9. Germline assignment: CDR1 MGHRA and CDR2 YSYEKL. The CDR3 loop reads CASSTLPGQGVGELFF. In DNA, the CDR3 is TGCGCCAGCAGCACCTTGCCGGGACAGGGGGTCGGGGAGCTGTTTTTT.

V usage is TRBV7-2 and J usage is TRBJ1-3, with a weak D call TRBD1 (6 bases). Germline values: CDR1 SGHTA, CDR2 FQGNSA. CDR3 length: 13 residues. Between the trimmed V and J ends, which lost 2 bases and 7 bases, there was a span of 9 bases. The chain's CDR3 is CASSLTGLNTIYF. Written as DNA, the CDR3 is TGTGCCAGCAGCTTAACAGGGCTGAACACCATATATTTT.

The chain couples TRBV6-5 to TRBJ1-1; perhaps TRBD1 as D (5 bases). Germline assignment: CDR1 MNHEY and CDR2 SVGAGI. This CDR3 is 15 amino acids long. Trimming removed 7 bases at V and 4 bases at J, with 19 bases between. CDR3 sequence (DNA): TGTGCCAGCAATCCTTTCGTCGGGGGTACCACTGAAGCTTTCTTT. Protein product: CASNPFVGGTTEAFF.

This sequence joins TRBV6-5 and TRBJ1-2; 8 nucleotides match TRBD1. Germline CDR1 is MNHEY and CDR2 is SVGAGI. The J segment lost 4 bases and the V segment lost 5 bases, leaving 6 bases of the junction unmatched. This CDR3 spans 14 amino acids. The CDR3, as DNA: TGTGCCAGCAGTCCCGACAGGGGAGGCTATGGCTACACCTTC. Its translation is CASSPDRGGYGYTF.

Details on this clone: The same CDR3 also results from other DNA sequences found in this sample. The V call is TRBV5-8, the J call TRBJ2-5; 10 bases map to TRBD1. The CDR3 contains 13 residues. Losses at the gene ends were 5 bases for V and 5 bases for J; bases not matched to a gene: 3. Germline CDR1 and CDR2: SGHTS and YDEGEE. In DNA, the CDR3 is TGTGCCAGCAGTCGACAGGGGGCCGAGACCCAGTACTTC. It yields the protein CASSRQGAETQYF.

V gene TRBV27 combines with J gene TRBJ1-1; tentative D call: TRBD1 (5 bases). Germline V gene lookup returns CDR1 MNHEY and CDR2 SMNVEV (reference sequence). This CDR3 contains 13 residues. The V and J ends lost 6 bases and 5 bases respectively, with 13 bases between them. The CDR3 loop reads CASSPSGGTEAFF. The CDR3 nucleotides read TGTGCCAGCAGCCCCTCTGGGGGGACTGAAGCTTTCTTT.

The genes are TRBV4-2 and TRBJ2-7; 9 bases match TRBD2. Looked up from germline, CDR1 is LGHNA and CDR2 is YNFKEQ. The CDR3 covers 19 residues. Trimming removed 1 base from V and 1 base from J; junction bases left unmatched: 14. This CDR3 reads CASSQGIGETSGLSYEQYF. CDR3 DNA sequence: TGTGCCAGCAGCCAAGGGATTGGGGAAACTAGCGGGCTTTCCTACGAGCAGTACTTC.

V is TRBV19 and J is TRBJ2-7; 8 bases map to TRBD2. With 3 bases clipped from V and 5 bases from J, the junction kept 9 bases outside the gene matches. Germline CDR1 LNHDA, CDR2 SQIVND (reference sequence). This CDR3 spans 15 amino acids. This CDR3 is CASSISGGRFDEQYF. The DNA of the CDR3 is TGTGCCAGTAGTATTAGTGGCGGGAGGTTCGACGAGCAGTACTTC.

The chain uses TRBV6-4 and TRBJ2-5, with 8 bases lining up with TRBD1. The CDR3 is 18 residues long. Unmatched junction bases numbered 13, after V lost 0 bases and J lost 4 bases. The V gene's germline CDR1 is MRHNA and CDR2 SNTAGT. The CDR3 sequence: CASSDSKSDRGFGETQYF. The CDR3 nucleotides read TGTGCCAGCAGTGACTCGAAGTCAGACAGGGGATTCGGAGAGACCCAGTACTTC.

In this sample, this clone turned up a few times. V gene TRBV29-1 combines with J gene TRBJ1-1; possible D gene TRBD1, 6 bases. Germline lookup yields CDR1 SQVTM and CDR2 ANQGSEA. V was shortened by 4 bases and J by 3 bases, with 12 bases between the two germline ends. The CDR3 consists of 13 residues. The CDR3 DNA reads TGCAGCGTTGCCCTTCCAGGGGACACTGAAGCTTTCTTT. It encodes CSVALPGDTEAFF.

The chain has TRBV10-1 and TRBJ2-5, with 11 nucleotides matching TRBD2. This CDR3 is built from 18 residues. V dropped 6 bases and J dropped 2; count of bases not matched to a gene: 14. Germline loops: CDR1 WNHNN, CDR2 SYGVQD (reference sequence). Written as DNA, the CDR3 is TGCGCCAGCAGAACCGGACTAGCGGGCTATCCAGAACAAGAGACCCAGTACTTC. It encodes CASRTGLAGYPEQETQYF.

The chain employs TRBV7-2 and TRBJ1-5; tentatively, D is TRBD1 (5 bases). CDR1 and CDR2 (germline): SGHTA, FQGNSA. Trimming left V 5 bases short and J 5 bases short, with 10 bases between. There are 13 residues in the CDR3. The CDR3 loop reads CASSPQGDQPQHF. The CDR3, as DNA: TGTGCCAGCAGCCCCCAGGGTGATCAGCCCCAGCATTTT.

The chain joins TRBV6-5 to TRBJ2-1, with 10 bases that match TRBD2. CDR1 and CDR2 from the germline V gene are MNHEY and SVGAGI. Unmatched junction bases numbered 7, after V lost 6 bases and J lost 8 bases. This CDR3 spans 14 amino acids. CDR3 DNA: TGTGCCAGCAGGACTAGCGGGTTAATTGATGAGCAGTTCTTC. Translated: CASRTSGLIDEQFF.